Below, one TCR beta chain is given with its context. This sample was taken from a study of blood T cell repertoires in COVID-19. Turning to the study itself: Collection of acute and convalescent COVID-19 samples took place in the United States, Italy and Spain. PBMCs, B-cell-depleted T cells, or T cells provided the cDNA or gDNA that made up the material.

As originally analysed: Amplified reference gene primers provided the basis for estimating nucleated cell counts. Here immunoSEQ multiplex PCR was the method, and the copy in TCRdb shows in-frame clones only, minus some. The V and J calls and the clone size are those of that table, but D and trimming were determined from the DNA. This table holds 150,000 or so clones, around nine tenths found once. Germline V gene data show CDR1 as ENHRY and CDR2 as SYGVKD. Trimming removed 9 bases from V and 5 bases from J; junction bases left unmatched: 7. The CDR3 has 13 amino acids. This chain links TRBV10-3 with TRBJ2-5; 9 bases fit TRBD1. This receptor was identified in a human donor in a cohort sampled during active COVID-19. The specimen sequenced was peripheral blood. CDR3 coding DNA: TGTGCCATAGGACAGGGGCCGACGGAGACCCAGTACTTC. This translates into CAIGQGPTETQYF.